Given below is one T cell receptor beta chain in context. What it binds is not known. The sample is drawn from a study of PD-1 blockade in classical Hodgkin lymphoma. With no exception, relapse followed autologous stem cell transplantation in all patients, and brentuximab vedotin exposure varied. The CDR3 runs to 13 residues. After removal of 2 bases from V and 6 bases from J, the junction contained 4 bases not matched to a gene. CDR1 is LNHDA and CDR2 is SQIVND in the germline V gene (reference sequence). Method: immunoSEQ multiplex PCR; TCRdb's copy keeps in-frame clones and lacks some. The sample contains about 110,000 clones, 70% to 90% of which appear only once. Study-level findings and limits: TCR diversity rose significantly by C4D1 in CD4+ but not CD8+ cells. Newly diagnosed patients reportedly had lower baseline TCR diversity than healthy donors.

The chain employs TRBV19 and TRBJ2-7, with 7 bases identical to TRBD1. The clonotype comes from a human donor with classical Hodgkin lymphoma. This sample comprised peripheral blood mononuclear cells (PBMCs), obtained before the second cycle of nivolumab. The CDR3 protein is CASSIYPGGEQYF. In nucleotides, the CDR3 is TGTGCCAGTAGTATATATCCAGGGGGCGAGCAGTACTTC.